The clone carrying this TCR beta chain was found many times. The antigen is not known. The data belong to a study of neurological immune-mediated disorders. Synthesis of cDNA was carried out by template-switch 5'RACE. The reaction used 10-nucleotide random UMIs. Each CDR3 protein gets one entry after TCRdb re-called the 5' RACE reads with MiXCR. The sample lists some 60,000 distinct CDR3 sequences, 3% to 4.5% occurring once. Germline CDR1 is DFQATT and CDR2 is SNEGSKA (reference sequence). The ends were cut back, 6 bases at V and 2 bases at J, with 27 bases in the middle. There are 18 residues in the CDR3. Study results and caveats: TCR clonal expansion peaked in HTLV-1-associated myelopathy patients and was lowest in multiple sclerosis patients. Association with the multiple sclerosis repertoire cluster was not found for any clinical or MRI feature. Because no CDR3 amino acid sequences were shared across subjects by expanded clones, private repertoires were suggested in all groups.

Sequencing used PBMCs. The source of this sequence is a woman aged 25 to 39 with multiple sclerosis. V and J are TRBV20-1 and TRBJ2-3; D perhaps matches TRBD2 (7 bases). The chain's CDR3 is CSALGGLDSLAPTDTQYF. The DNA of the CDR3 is TGCAGTGCCCTCGGGGGGCTTGATTCTCTAGCTCCCACAGATACGCAGTATTTT.